The 12 T cell receptor beta chains presented below share a single source sample, sequenced in a study of CD8 T cells in ankylosing spondylitis. TCRdb called the 5' RACE reads again in MiXCR, with one record for every CDR3 protein. Of about 140,000 distinct CDR3 sequences in the sample, roughly 8.3% were seen once. The sequencing sample was made of synovial fluid, either unsorted or a sorted T cell fraction (not recorded which). These receptors came from a male donor with ankylosing spondylitis.

This clonotype occurred many times. The chain uses TRBV5-5 and TRBJ1-2, with 7 nucleotides matching TRBD1. Trimming removed 3 bases from V and 3 bases from J; junction bases left unmatched: 2. In germline, CDR1 is SGHKS, CDR2 YYEKEE (reference sequence). The CDR3 runs 13 residues. CDR3 DNA: TGTGCCAGCAGCTCACAGGGGTACTATGGCTACACCTTC. Translation gives CASSSQGYYGYTF.

In this sample, this clonotype turned up many times. This chain links TRBV11-1 with TRBJ1-1; tentative D call: TRBD1 (6 bases). The CDR3 sequence is 14 residues long. V gave up 0 bases and J gave up 4 bases, with 9 bases separating them. Germline CDR1 reads SGHAT; CDR2 reads FQDESV (reference sequence). Here the CDR3 DNA reads TGTGCCAGCAGCTTAGCGCGGGGGCCCACTGAAGCTTTCTTT. Its translation is CASSLARGPTEAFF.

This clonotype was counted many times. This rearrangement joins TRBV20-1 to TRBJ1-1, with unresolved D. V dropped 5 bases and J dropped 1 base, with 8 bases sitting between them. The CDR3 sequence is 12 residues long. Germline V gene sequence: CDR1 DFQATT, CDR2 SNEGSKA (reference sequence). The CDR3 sequence: CSADGRNTEAFF. In DNA, the CDR3 is TGCAGTGCTGATGGACGGAACACTGAAGCTTTCTTT.

The chain recombines TRBV9 with TRBJ2-1, with D uncertain. CDR3 size: 13 residues. V lost 0 bases to trimming and J lost 8 bases, with 9 bases between them. The germline V gene has CDR1 SGDLS and CDR2 YYNGEE. The CDR3 region has the DNA TGTGCCAGCAGCGTAGACATAAATGATGAGCAGTTCTTC. It encodes CASSVDINDEQFF.

This clonotype was seen only a few times. The chain uses TRBV7-8 and TRBJ1-4; unclear D gene. Germline V CDR1 and CDR2: SGHVS, FQNEAQ. The CDR3 totals 13 residues. V gave up 4 bases and J gave up 3 bases, with 6 bases separating them. The CDR3 here is CASSYVSNEKLFF. The CDR3 DNA is TGTGCCAGCAGCTATGTGTCTAATGAAAAACTGTTTTTT.

This clonotype has a count of ten or more. The chain has TRBV7-3 and TRBJ1-1; D unresolved. The CDR3 runs to 15 residues. Trimming stripped 5 bases from V and 5 bases from J, with 18 bases between. CDR1 SGHTA and CDR2 FQGTGA come from the germline V gene. CDR3 in amino acids: CASSQRPGRATEAFF. As DNA, the CDR3 is TGTGCCAGCAGCCAGAGGCCCGGACGGGCGACTGAAGCTTTCTTT.

A word on this clonotype: The conserved closing phenylalanine or tryptophan is absent in this CDR3, likely reflecting a read error. V usage is TRBV20-1 and J usage is TRBJ1-5, with D hard to call. Looked up from germline, CDR1 is DFQATT and CDR2 is SNEGSKA (reference sequence). This CDR3 region has 14 residues. Trimming took off 1 base at V and 5 bases at J, with 12 bases between the two ends. The CDR3 region has the DNA TGCAGTGCTAGAGCCGGTACGCCCCATCAGCCCCAGCATCTT. Its protein product is CSARAGTPHQPQHL.

This clonotype was picked up many times. CDR3 sequence (DNA): TGTGCCAGCAATGTTCTGGTTGGCGAAAAACTGTTTTTT. Protein product: CASNVLVGEKLFF. V gene TRBV28 combines with J gene TRBJ1-4; D call uncertain. The CDR3 covers 13 residues. Germline-derived CDR1 and CDR2 are MDHEN and SYDVKM. V lost 7 bases, J lost 8 bases, and 14 bases lay in between.

This clonotype was observed a handful of times. This chain links TRBV5-1 with TRBJ2-3; no clear D gene. Trimming removed 6 bases at V and 2 bases at J, with 7 bases between. This CDR3 contains 12 residues. Germline V lookup: CDR1 SGHRS, CDR2 YFSETQ. CDR3 amino acids: CASTETTDTQYF. DNA for the CDR3: TGCGCCAGCACCGAAACCACAGATACGCAGTATTTT.

This clonotype has ten or more counts. The chain is built from TRBV5-5 and TRBJ2-1; 12 bases align to TRBD2. The CDR3 is made up of 17 amino acids. V shed 2 bases, J shed 6 bases, and the junction held 9 bases outside the gene matches. The germline V gene encodes CDR1 SGHKS and CDR2 YYEKEE (reference sequence). DNA of the CDR3: TGTGCCAGCAGCTTCTTGTCTAGCGGGAGGGTCGTCAATGAGCAGTTCTTC. Residues: CASSFLSSGRVVNEQFF.

The table lists this clonotype with a few counts. The chain carries TRBV5-6 and TRBJ2-5, with 9 bases lining up with TRBD2. The length of the CDR3 is 15 residues. Germline values: CDR1 SGHDT, CDR2 YYEEEE. J gave up 5 bases and V 5 bases, and 10 bases lay outside the gene matches. The CDR3 nucleotides read TGTGCCAGCAGGATTTTTGGACTAGCGTCTGAGACCCAGTACTTC. Its protein product is CASRIFGLASETQYF.

Many counts were recorded for this clonotype. V usage is TRBV28 and J usage is TRBJ1-5; 7 bases fit TRBD1. Germline-derived CDR1 and CDR2 are MDHEN and SYDVKM. The CDR3 has 16 amino acids. V shed 5 bases and J 0 bases; nucleotides not matched to a gene: 7. The DNA for the CDR3 is TGTGCCAGCAGTCGGGACAGTCCTCTTAGCAATCAGCCCCAGCATTTT. It encodes CASSRDSPLSNQPQHF.